Listed here are 18 T cell receptor beta chains from one sample, sequenced in a study of blood T cells in healthy people across ages. Combining a sample-barcoded 5' primer with a J-beta primer mix, a second PCR ran for roughly 6 to 12 cycles. TCRdb redid the calling of the 5' RACE reads with MiXCR, one entry per CDR3 protein. The data contain about 1.4 million distinct CDR3 sequences, 59% of them singletons. Sequencing was done on a sample of blood. The receptors derive from a man aged 18 to 30 in good health.

J is TRBJ2-5 and V is TRBV15, with D hard to call. Germline V gene lookup returns CDR1 LNHNV and CDR2 YYDKDF (reference sequence). Trimming removed 3 bases at V and 11 bases at J, with 13 bases between. This CDR3 comprises 12 residues. The CDR3 region has the DNA TGTGCCACCAGCAGGAACATTAATGAGCAGTACTTC. Translated, it gives CATSRNINEQYF. Combining the CDR3 with reference TRBV15 and TRBJ2-5 gives the whole variable domain DAMVIQNPRYQVTQFGKPVTLSCSQTLNHNVMYWYQQKSSQAPKLLFHYYDKDFNNEADTPDNFQSRRPNTSFCFLDIRSPGLGDTAMYLCATSRNINEQYFGPGTRLLVL.

The chain joins TRBV12-3 or TRBV12-4 to TRBJ2-1, with 10 bases matching TRBD2. CDR3 length: 15 amino acids. Trimming took 6 bases from V and 6 from J; bases not matched to a gene: 8. DNA for the CDR3: TGTGCCAGCAGAGAAGCGGGGGGGGAATTCAATGAGCAGTTCTTC. Encoded protein: CASREAGGEFNEQFF.

The chain combines TRBV21-1 with TRBJ1-5; no check of the table's D call, TRBD1, against the DNA was made. TRBV21-1 is reported as a pseudogene. The CDR3 is 13 amino acids. DNA for the CDR3: TGTGCCAGCCCCAGGGTACTTAATCAGCCCCAGCATTTT. Protein product: CASPRVLNQPQHF.

The J gene is TRBJ2-1, the V gene TRBV4-1, with D possibly being TRBD2 (5 bases). The CDR3 sequence is 18 residues long. The germline V gene has CDR1 MGHRA and CDR2 YSYEKL. The V end lost 2 bases, the J end lost 0 bases, and 17 bases lay between the germline ends. CDR3 protein: CASSQLWGERTSYNEQFF. The CDR3 nucleotides read TGCGCCAGCAGCCAACTTTGGGGAGAGCGGACCTCCTACAATGAGCAGTTCTTC.

A few counts support this clonotype. The rearrangement uses TRBV5-1 and TRBJ2-3; no clear D gene. Germline CDR1 reads SGHRS; CDR2 reads YFSETQ. The CDR3 consists of 11 residues. The germline V and J ends were trimmed by 1 base and 7 bases, with 4 bases remaining between them. CDR3 sequence reads: CASSLMHTQYF. CDR3 sequence (DNA): TGCGCCAGCAGCTTGATGCATACGCAGTATTTT.

The chain employs TRBV7-2 and TRBJ2-3; 10 bases fit TRBD1. The CDR3 spans 15 residues. The junction had 9 bases not matched to a gene; V was cut back by 6 bases and J by 6 bases. CDR1 SGHTA and CDR2 FQGNSA come from the germline V gene. The CDR3 here is CASRGQGQRLDTQYF. The CDR3 DNA reads as TGTGCCAGCAGGGGACAGGGGCAACGGTTGGATACGCAGTATTTT.

The sample holds a few counts of this clonotype. The chain carries TRBV28 and TRBJ2-5; 8 bases are a match to TRBD1. TRBJ2-7 matches the DNA end more closely, so the J call is doubtful. CDR3 length: 14 residues. Looked up from germline, CDR1 is MDHEN and CDR2 is SYDVKM. The CDR3 reads CASSLDRGDDEQYF. The CDR3 DNA reads TGTGCCAGCAGTCTCGACAGGGGTGACGACGAGCAGTACTTC.

V gene TRBV28 combines with J gene TRBJ2-5; possible D gene TRBD2, 6 bases. V was trimmed by 7 bases and J by 11 bases, leaving 23 bases between them. The CDR3 runs to 14 residues. CDR1 and CDR2 from the germline V gene are MDHEN and SYDVKM. The CDR3 reads CASKEGSSYNEQYF. The DNA of the CDR3 is TGTGCCAGCAAGGAGGGTAGCTCCTACAATGAGCAGTACTTC.

This clonotype occurred a few times. The chain employs TRBV4-3 and TRBJ1-5; TRBD1 agrees at 9 bases. The CDR3 extends over 18 amino acids. V lost 0 bases and J lost 0; bases outside the gene matches: 6. Per germline, CDR1 LGHNA and CDR2 YSLEER. The CDR3 sequence is CASSQDWGTGYSNQPQHF. CDR3 coding DNA: TGCGCCAGCAGCCAAGATTGGGGGACAGGGTATAGCAATCAGCCCCAGCATTTT.

The genes are TRBV4-2 and TRBJ2-5; D is perhaps TRBD2 (5 bases). The V end was cut by 1 base, the J end by 10 bases, with 10 bases between. The germline CDR1 and CDR2 sequences are LGHNA and YNFKEQ. The CDR3 totals 12 residues. This chain's CDR3 is CASSQGTGFQYF. The CDR3 region has the DNA TGTGCCAGCAGCCAAGGGACGGGATTCCAGTACTTC.

With regard to this clonotype: The junction departs from germline at one end; a sequencing error may be responsible. The chain joins TRBV29-1 to TRBJ2-2, with D tentatively TRBD2 (5 bases). This CDR3 has 14 amino acids. Germline V gives CDR1 SQVTM, CDR2 ANQGSEA. This chain's CDR3 is CNVPEGTSTGELFF. CDR3 nucleotides: TGCAACGTTCCCGAGGGCACGAGTACCGGGGAGCTGTTTTTT.

This sequence joins TRBV4-1 and TRBJ1-2, with D perhaps matching TRBD1 (5 bases). V was trimmed by 0 bases and J by 4 bases, leaving 9 bases between them. The CDR3 consists of 14 residues. CDR1 and CDR2 (germline): MGHRA, YSYEKL. The CDR3 DNA follows: TGCGCCAGCAGCCAAGAGCAGGGTCTCTATGGCTACACCTTC. As protein: CASSQEQGLYGYTF.

This clonotype has a single count. The CDR3 DNA sequence: TGTGCCAGCAGTGCTCAGCGGGGCCTTGACAATGAGCAGTTCTTC. It codes for CASSAQRGLDNEQFF. The chain recombines TRBV25-1 with TRBJ2-1; the match to TRBD2 covers 7 bases. Germline CDR1 is MGHDK and CDR2 is SYGVNS. The trim removed 4 bases at V and 5 bases at J, leaving 8 bases unmatched. The CDR3 contains 15 residues. Full variable domain (remainder filled in from reference TRBV25-1 and TRBJ2-1): EADIYQTPRYLVIGTGKKITLECSQTMGHDKMYWYQQDPGMELHLIHYSYGVNSTEKGDLSSESTVSRIRTEHFPLTLESARPSHTSQYLCASSAQRGLDNEQFFGPGTRLTVL.

This clonotype was detected a few times. The chain recombines TRBV29-1 with TRBJ2-3; possibly TRBD2 for D (5 bases). The germline V gene encodes CDR1 SQVTM and CDR2 ANQGSEA. V lost 6 bases, J lost 0 bases, and 10 bases lay in between. There are 13 residues in the CDR3. CDR3 bases: TGCAGCGTGAATTGGAGGAGCACAGATACGCAGTATTTT. Encoded protein: CSVNWRSTDTQYF.

This clonotype was seen a handful of times. This sequence joins TRBV20-1 and TRBJ2-3, with D uncertain. The CDR3 is 15 residues long. V shed 4 bases and J shed 2 bases, with 16 bases lying between them. Germline V gene lookup returns CDR1 DFQATT and CDR2 SNEGSKA (reference sequence). CDR3 DNA sequence: TGCAGTGCTATATTAGGCAGAAGAGTCACAGATACGCAGTATTTT. As protein: CSAILGRRVTDTQYF.

This rearrangement joins TRBV7-2 to TRBJ2-5, with TRBD1 matching over 11 bases. The length of the CDR3 is 15 residues. Germline V CDR1 and CDR2: SGHTA, FQGNSA. V was pared by 6 bases and J by 5 bases, with 8 bases of the junction left unmatched. The CDR3 here is CASRPRTGGSETQYF. DNA of the CDR3: TGTGCCAGCAGACCTCGGACAGGGGGCAGTGAGACCCAGTACTTC.

J is TRBJ2-7 and V is TRBV4-3, with a weak D call TRBD2 (5 bases). This CDR3 is built from 15 residues. Per the germline V gene, CDR1 is LGHNA and CDR2 is YSLEER. Trimming shortened V by 1 base and J by 2 bases, and 12 bases separated the two germline ends. CDR3 bases: TGCGCCAGCAGCCAAGTTGGGGTAGCGACCTACGAGCAGTACTTC. It encodes CASSQVGVATYEQYF.

The chain joins TRBV9 to TRBJ2-4, with 7 bases lining up with TRBD2. Gene TRBJ2-7 matches the end of the DNA better, so the J call may be wrong. The germline V gene has CDR1 SGDLS and CDR2 YYNGEE. The CDR3 has 14 residues. The CDR3 region has the DNA TGTGCCAGCAGCGTAGACGGGAGGTCCTACGAGCAGTACTTC. Translating it yields CASSVDGRSYEQYF.